This TCR beta chain was identified in a study of T-cell reconstitution after alpha-beta-depleted transplantation in children. Study results and caveats: Expanded clones from the graft, numbering several hundred, reportedly supplied alpha-beta T cells about two months after transplant. High day-60 TCRbeta diversity in some patients came from surviving recipient T cells and thymic progenitors. Hyperexpanded clones declined; after one year, newly produced T cells mostly supplied diversity.

This sample's TCRbeta library carried unique molecular identifier barcodes. TCRdb analysed the PCR reads with MiXCR anew, one entry per CDR3 protein. The sample gives hundreds of thousands of distinct CDR3 sequences, around 12% of which show up once; 0.75% to 0.85% is in the top ten. The CDR3 is made up of 12 amino acids. V lost 2 bases and J lost 4, with 5 bases in between. Germline CDR1 is MNHNS and CDR2 is SASEGT. A note on this clonotype: Its matching antigen is unknown.

The chain recombines TRBV6-1 with TRBJ2-5; D may be TRBD2 (5 bases). The clonotype comes from a girl aged 2 to 10 with congenital amegakaryocytic thrombocytopenia, due to receive a stem cell transplant. The sequences come from PBMCs, collected before TCRalphabeta/CD19-depleted stem cell transplant. CDR3 bases: TGTGCCAGCAGTGAACGGGGAGAGACCCAGTACTTC. Its translation: CASSERGETQYF.